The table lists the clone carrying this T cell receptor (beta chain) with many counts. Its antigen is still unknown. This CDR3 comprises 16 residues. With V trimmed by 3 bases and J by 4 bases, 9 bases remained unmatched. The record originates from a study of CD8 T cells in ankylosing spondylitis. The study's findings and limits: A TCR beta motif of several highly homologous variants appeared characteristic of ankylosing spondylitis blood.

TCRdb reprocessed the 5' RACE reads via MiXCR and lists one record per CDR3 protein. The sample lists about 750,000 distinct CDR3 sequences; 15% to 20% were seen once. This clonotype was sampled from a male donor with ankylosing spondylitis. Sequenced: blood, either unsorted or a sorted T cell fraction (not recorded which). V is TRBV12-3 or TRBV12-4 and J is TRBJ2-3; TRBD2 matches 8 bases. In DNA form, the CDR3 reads TGTGCCAGCAGTTTTGCCGCCGCGGGAGGCCCAGATACGCAGTATTTT. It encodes CASSFAAAGGPDTQYF.